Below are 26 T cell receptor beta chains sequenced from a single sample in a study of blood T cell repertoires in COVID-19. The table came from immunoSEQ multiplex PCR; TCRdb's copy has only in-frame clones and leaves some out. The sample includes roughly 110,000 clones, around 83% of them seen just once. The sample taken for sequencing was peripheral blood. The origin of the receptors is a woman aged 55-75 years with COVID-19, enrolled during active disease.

CDR3 nucleotides: TGCGCCAGCAGCTTGGGGTTAGGGGTGGCAGATACGCAGTATTTT. Protein sequence: CASSLGLGVADTQYF. This chain uses TRBV5-1 with TRBJ2-3, with a weak D call TRBD1 (5 bases). V was shortened by 0 bases and J by 4 bases, with 12 bases between the two germline ends. CDR1 SGHRS and CDR2 YFSETQ come from the germline V gene. CDR3 length equals 15 residues.

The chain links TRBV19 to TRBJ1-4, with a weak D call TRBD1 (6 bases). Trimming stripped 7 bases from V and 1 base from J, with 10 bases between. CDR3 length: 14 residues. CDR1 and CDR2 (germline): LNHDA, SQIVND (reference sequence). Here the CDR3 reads CASNRRGTNEKLFF. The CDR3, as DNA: TGTGCCAGTAATCGCAGGGGAACTAATGAAAAACTGTTTTTT.

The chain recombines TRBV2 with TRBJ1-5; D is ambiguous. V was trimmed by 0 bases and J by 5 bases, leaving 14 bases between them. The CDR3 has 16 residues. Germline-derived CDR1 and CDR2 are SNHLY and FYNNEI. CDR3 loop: CASSEAHIRPDQPQHF. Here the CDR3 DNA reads TGTGCCAGCAGTGAAGCGCATATTCGTCCGGATCAGCCCCAGCATTTT.

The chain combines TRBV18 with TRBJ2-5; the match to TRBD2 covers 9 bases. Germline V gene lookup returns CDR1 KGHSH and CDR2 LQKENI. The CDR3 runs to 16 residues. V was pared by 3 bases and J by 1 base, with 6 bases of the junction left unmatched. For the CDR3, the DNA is TGTGCCAGCTCACCTCGGAGCGGGGGGCCCCAAGAGACCCAGTACTTC. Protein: CASSPRSGGPQETQYF.

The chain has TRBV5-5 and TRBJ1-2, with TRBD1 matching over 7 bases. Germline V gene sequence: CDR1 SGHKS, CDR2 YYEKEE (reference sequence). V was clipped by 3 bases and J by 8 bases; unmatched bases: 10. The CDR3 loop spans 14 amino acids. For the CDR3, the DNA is TGTGCCAGCAGCTATCGACAGGGCGAACTCGGCTACACCTTC. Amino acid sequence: CASSYRQGELGYTF.

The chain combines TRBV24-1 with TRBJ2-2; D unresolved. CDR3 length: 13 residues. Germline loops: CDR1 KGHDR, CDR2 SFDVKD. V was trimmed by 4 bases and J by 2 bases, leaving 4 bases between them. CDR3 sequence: CATSDQNTGELFF. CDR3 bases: TGTGCCACCAGTGACCAAAACACCGGGGAGCTGTTTTTT.

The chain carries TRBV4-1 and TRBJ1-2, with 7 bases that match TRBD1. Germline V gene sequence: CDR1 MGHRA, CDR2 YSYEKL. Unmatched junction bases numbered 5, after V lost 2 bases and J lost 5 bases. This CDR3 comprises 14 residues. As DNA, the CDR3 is TGCGCCAGCAGCCAAAGTAGACAGGGATATGGCTACACCTTC. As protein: CASSQSRQGYGYTF.

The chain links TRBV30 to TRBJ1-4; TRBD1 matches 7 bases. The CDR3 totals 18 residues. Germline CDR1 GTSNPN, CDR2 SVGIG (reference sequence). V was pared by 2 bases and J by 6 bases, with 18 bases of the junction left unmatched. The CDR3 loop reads CAWSPTEFGTVGDEKLFF. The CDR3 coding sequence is TGTGCCTGGAGTCCGACCGAATTTGGGACAGTAGGGGATGAAAAACTGTTTTTT.

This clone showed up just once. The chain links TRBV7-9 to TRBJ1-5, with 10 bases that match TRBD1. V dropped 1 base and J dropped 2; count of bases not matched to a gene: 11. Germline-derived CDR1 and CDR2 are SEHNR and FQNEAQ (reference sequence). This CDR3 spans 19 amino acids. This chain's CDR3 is CASSLVGTGEASGNQPQHF. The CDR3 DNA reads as TGTGCCAGCAGCTTAGTCGGGACAGGGGAGGCCTCGGGCAATCAGCCCCAGCATTTT.

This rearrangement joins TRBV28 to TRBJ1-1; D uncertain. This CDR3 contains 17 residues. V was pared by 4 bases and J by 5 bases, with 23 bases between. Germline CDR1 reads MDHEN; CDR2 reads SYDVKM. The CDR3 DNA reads TGTGCCAGCAGTTCTCTCCCCAACTCGAAAGGCGGAACTGAAGCTTTCTTT. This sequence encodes CASSSLPNSKGGTEAFF.

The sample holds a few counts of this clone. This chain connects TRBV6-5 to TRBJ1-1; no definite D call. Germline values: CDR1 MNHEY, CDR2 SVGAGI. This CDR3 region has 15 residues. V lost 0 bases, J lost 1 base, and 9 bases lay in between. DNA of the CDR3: TGTGCCAGCAGTTACTCTGTGGCGGGGAACACTGAAGCTTTCTTT. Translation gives CASSYSVAGNTEAFF.

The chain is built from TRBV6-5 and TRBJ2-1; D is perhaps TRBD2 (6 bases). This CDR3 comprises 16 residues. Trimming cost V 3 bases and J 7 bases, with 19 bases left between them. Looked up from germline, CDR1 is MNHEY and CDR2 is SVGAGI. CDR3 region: CASSYVIATGGNEQFF. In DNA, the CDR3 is TGTGCCAGCAGTTATGTGATAGCTACTGGGGGGAATGAGCAGTTCTTC.

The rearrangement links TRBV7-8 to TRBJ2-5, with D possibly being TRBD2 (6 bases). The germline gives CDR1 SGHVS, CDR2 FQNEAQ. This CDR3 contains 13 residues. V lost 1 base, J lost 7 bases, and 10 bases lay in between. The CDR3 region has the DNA TGTGCCAGCAGCTTAGTGGGGGGAGGGACCCAGTACTTC. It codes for CASSLVGGGTQYF. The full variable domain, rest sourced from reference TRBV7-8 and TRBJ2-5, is GAGVSQSPRYKVAKRGQDVALRCDPISGHVSLFWYQQALGQGPEFLTYFQNEAQLDKSGLPSDRFFAERPEGSVSTLKIQRTQQEDSAVYLCASSLVGGGTQYFGPGTRLLVL.

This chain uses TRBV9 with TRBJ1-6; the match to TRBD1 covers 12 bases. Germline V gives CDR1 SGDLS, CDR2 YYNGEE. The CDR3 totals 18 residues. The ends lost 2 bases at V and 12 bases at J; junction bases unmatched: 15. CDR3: CASSVGTGGFSSGGPLHF. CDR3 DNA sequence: TGTGCCAGCAGCGTCGGGACAGGGGGCTTTTCGTCCGGCGGACCCCTCCACTTT.

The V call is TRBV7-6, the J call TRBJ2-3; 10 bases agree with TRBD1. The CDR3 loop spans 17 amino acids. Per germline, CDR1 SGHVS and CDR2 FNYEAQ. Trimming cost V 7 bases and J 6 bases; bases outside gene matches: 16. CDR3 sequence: CASTSLAGTGAGDTQYF. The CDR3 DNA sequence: TGTGCCAGCACCTCCCTGGCCGGGACAGGGGCAGGCGATACGCAGTATTTT.

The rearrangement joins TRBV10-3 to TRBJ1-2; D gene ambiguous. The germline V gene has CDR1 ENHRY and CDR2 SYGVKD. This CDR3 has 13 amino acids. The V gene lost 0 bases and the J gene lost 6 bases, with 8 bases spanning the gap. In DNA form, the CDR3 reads TGTGCCATCAGTGAGTCTCCGGGGAATGGCTACACCTTC. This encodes CAISESPGNGYTF.

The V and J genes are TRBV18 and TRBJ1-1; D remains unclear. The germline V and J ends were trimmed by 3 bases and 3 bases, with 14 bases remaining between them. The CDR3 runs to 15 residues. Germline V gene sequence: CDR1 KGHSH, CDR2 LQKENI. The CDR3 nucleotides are TGTGCCAGCTCACCCCCGGGAGGCCGGGACACTGAAGCTTTCTTT. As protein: CASSPPGGRDTEAFF.

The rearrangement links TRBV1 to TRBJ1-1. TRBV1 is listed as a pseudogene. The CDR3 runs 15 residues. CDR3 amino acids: CTSSWGGANLAEAFF. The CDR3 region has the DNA TGCACCAGCAGTTGGGGGGGGGCGAATCTCGCTGAAGCTTTCTTT.

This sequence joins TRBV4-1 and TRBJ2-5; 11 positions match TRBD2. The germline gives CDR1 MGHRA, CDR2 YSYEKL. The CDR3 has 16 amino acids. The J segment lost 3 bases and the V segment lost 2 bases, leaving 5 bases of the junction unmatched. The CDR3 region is CASSQKRLAGKETQYF. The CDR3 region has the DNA TGCGCCAGCAGCCAAAAGAGACTAGCGGGAAAAGAGACCCAGTACTTC.

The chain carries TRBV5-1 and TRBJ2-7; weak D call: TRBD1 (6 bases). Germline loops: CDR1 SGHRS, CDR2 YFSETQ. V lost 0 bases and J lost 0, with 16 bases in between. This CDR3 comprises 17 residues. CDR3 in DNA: TGCGCCAGCAGCTTGGTAGTATTCCAGGGGAGCTCCTACGAGCAGTACTTC. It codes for CASSLVVFQGSSYEQYF.

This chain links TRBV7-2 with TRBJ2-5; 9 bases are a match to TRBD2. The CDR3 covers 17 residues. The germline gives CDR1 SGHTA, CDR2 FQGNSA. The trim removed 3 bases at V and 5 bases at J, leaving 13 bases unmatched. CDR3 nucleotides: TGTGCCAGCAGCTTGGGACTAGCCTCAGCGCCGCGGGAGACCCAGTACTTC. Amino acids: CASSLGLASAPRETQYF. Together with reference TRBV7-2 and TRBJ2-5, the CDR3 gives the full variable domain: GAGVSQSPSNKVTEKGKDVELRCDPISGHTALYWYRQSLGQGLEFLIYFQGNSAPDKSGLPSDRFSAERTGGSVSTLTIQRTQQEDSAVYLCASSLGLASAPRETQYFGPGTRLLVL.

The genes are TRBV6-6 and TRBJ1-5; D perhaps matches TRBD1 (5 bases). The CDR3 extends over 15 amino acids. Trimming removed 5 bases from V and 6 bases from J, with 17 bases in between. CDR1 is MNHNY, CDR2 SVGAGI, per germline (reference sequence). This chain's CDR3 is CASSNPTDRGQPQHF. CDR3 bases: TGTGCCAGCAGTAACCCGACCGATAGGGGTCAGCCCCAGCATTTT.

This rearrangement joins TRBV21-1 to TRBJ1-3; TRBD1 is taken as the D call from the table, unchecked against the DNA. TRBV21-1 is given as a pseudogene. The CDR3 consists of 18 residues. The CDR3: CASSYSIQGASSGNTIYF. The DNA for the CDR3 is TGTGCCAGCAGCTATTCGATTCAGGGGGCTTCCTCTGGAAACACCATATATTTT.

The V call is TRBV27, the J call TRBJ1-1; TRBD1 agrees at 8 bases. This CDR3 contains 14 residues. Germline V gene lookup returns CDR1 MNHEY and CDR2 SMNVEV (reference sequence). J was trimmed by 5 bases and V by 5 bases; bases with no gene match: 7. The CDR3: CASSMTGAGTEAFF. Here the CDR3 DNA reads TGTGCCAGCAGTATGACAGGGGCAGGGACTGAAGCTTTCTTT.

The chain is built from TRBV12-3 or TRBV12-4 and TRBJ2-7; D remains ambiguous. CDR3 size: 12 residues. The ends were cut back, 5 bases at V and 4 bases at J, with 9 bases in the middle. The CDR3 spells CASSPPGYEQYF. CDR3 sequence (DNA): TGTGCCAGCAGTCCACCCGGGTACGAGCAGTACTTC.

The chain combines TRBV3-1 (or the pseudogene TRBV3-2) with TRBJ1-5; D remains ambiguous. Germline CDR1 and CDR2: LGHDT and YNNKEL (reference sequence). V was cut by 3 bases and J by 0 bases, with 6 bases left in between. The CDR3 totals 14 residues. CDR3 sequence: CASSQEGSNQPQHF. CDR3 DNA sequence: TGTGCCAGCAGCCAGGAGGGTAGCAATCAGCCCCAGCATTTT.